This T cell receptor beta chain originates from a study of cytotoxic CD8 clonotypes in ibrutinib-treated CLL. Germline CDR1 and CDR2: KGHSH and LQKENI. This CDR3 contains 17 residues. V shed 3 bases and J 2 bases; nucleotides not matched to a gene: 10. Clones were read by immunoSEQ multiplex PCR, and TCRdb kept only the in-frame ones, dropping some. This table has around 25,000 clones, nearly 70% appearing once. Material: PBMCs, obtained at disease progression, from a patient treated with ibrutinib. This TCR was recovered from a human donor with chronic lymphocytic leukemia. The V and J genes are TRBV18 and TRBJ1-5; 7 positions agree with TRBD1. The CDR3 loop is CASSPFGGGEGNQPQHF. The CDR3 DNA is TGTGCCAGCTCACCGTTTGGAGGGGGCGAGGGCAATCAGCCCCAGCATTTT.